This TCR beta chain stems from a study of preoperative IRX-2 immunotherapy in early breast cancer. Germline V CDR1 and CDR2: SGHNT, YYREEE (reference sequence). V lost 6 bases and J lost 1, with 12 bases in between. This CDR3 spans 14 amino acids. Libraries were prepared by immunoSEQ multiplex PCR; TCRdb keeps only in-frame clonotypes and omits some of them. The profile shows about 24,000 clones, approximately 90% of them singletons. Treatment meaning: preoperative locoregional IRX-2 cytokine immunotherapy. The material sequenced was tumor tissue, taken after IRX-2 immunotherapy. The TCR was taken from a human donor with breast cancer. The chain carries TRBV5-4 and TRBJ2-3; TRBD2 might be the D (6 bases). CDR3: CASTPRGGTDTQYF. In nucleotides, the CDR3 is TGTGCCAGCACCCCGCGGGGAGGCACAGATACGCAGTATTTT.